This T cell receptor beta chain was found in a study of glioma-infiltrating T cells. TCR alpha and beta CDR3 regions were amplified from RNA using iRepertoire nested multiplex PCR. A single record per CDR3 protein comes from TCRdb applying MiXCR to the multiplex PCR reads. This sample yields about 130,000 distinct CDR3 sequences, of which about 25% are seen a single time; about a quarter belongs to the top ten. V gave up 5 bases and J gave up 4 bases, with 9 bases separating them. The CDR3 has 12 amino acids. The clonotype was recovered from a human donor with low-grade glioma or glioblastoma, undergoing nonglioma brain surgery, or in good health (not recorded which). The V and J genes are TRBV12-3 or TRBV12-4 and TRBJ2-7; TRBD1 is a possible D gene (6 bases). Material: glioma tissue, nonneoplastic brain tissue, or PBMCs (not recorded which). CDR3 loop: CASSIQGYEQYV. In nucleotides, the CDR3 is TGTGCCAGCAGTATACAGGGATACGAGCAGTACGTC.